A single sample gave rise to the 20 T cell receptor beta chains below, sequenced in a study of T-cell memory formation after mild COVID-19. In TCRdb, the 5' RACE reads were re-called with MiXCR into one record per CDR3 protein. Of 350,000 to 500,000 distinct CDR3 sequences listed, about 25% were seen once; the top ten hold approximately 14%. The sample taken for sequencing was PBMCs or a T cell subset sorted from them (not recorded which). All receptors come from an adult woman who had mild COVID-19 (a few samples of this study predate the infection). Cell type and time point are not known.

In this sample, this clonotype turned up a few times. V is TRBV27 and J is TRBJ2-1; D is ambiguous. Germline CDR1 and CDR2: MNHEY and SMNVEV (reference sequence). The ends were cut back, 4 bases at V and 4 bases at J, with 14 bases in the middle. This CDR3 has 15 amino acids. The CDR3 reads CASSSSSTSYNEQFF. In nucleotides, the CDR3 is TGTGCCAGCAGTTCGAGCAGCACAAGTTACAATGAGCAGTTCTTC.

The chain carries TRBV29-1 and TRBJ2-5; possibly TRBD1 for D (6 bases). V was shortened by 6 bases and J by 5 bases, with 16 bases between the two germline ends. The CDR3 runs to 13 residues. CDR1 is SQVTM, CDR2 ANQGSEA, per germline. The CDR3 sequence: CSVQDSPRETQYF. The CDR3 bases are TGCAGCGTCCAGGACAGCCCGAGGGAGACCCAGTACTTC.

The rearrangement uses TRBV5-6 and TRBJ1-2, with D perhaps matching TRBD1 (5 bases). The V and J ends lost 0 bases and 3 bases respectively, with 12 bases between them. The germline CDR1 and CDR2 sequences are SGHDT and YYEEEE. This CDR3 is built from 15 residues. In DNA form, the CDR3 reads TGTGCCAGCAGCTTGGAGAGGCTGGGGCACTATGGCTACACCTTC. This gives the protein CASSLERLGHYGYTF.

The V gene is TRBV24-1, the J gene TRBJ2-5, with 12 bases identical to TRBD2. The CDR3 runs 17 residues. Germline loops: CDR1 KGHDR, CDR2 SFDVKD. V lost 4 bases and J lost 1; bases outside the gene matches: 6. The CDR3 DNA reads as TGTGCCACCAGTGACCCCGGACTAGCGGGGAGCCAAGAGACCCAGTACTTC. It translates to CATSDPGLAGSQETQYF.

The V gene is TRBV3-1, the J gene TRBJ2-1; no reliable D call. The CDR3 totals 13 residues. V gave up 2 bases and J gave up 6 bases, with 8 bases separating them. Germline V gives CDR1 LGHDT, CDR2 YNNKEL (reference sequence). The CDR3 region has the DNA TGTGCCAGCAGCCAAAGCCAGCCCAATGAGCAGTTCTTC. Its protein product is CASSQSQPNEQFF.

The chain employs TRBV24-1 and TRBJ1-3, with a tentative D call TRBD1 (5 bases). The CDR3 is made up of 16 amino acids. The germline V gene has CDR1 KGHDR and CDR2 SFDVKD. V lost 3 bases to trimming and J lost 4 bases, with 15 bases between them. CDR3 residues: CATSDTRGGSGNTIYF. For the CDR3, the DNA is TGTGCCACCAGTGATACCCGGGGGGGTTCCGGAAACACCATATATTTT.

The V call is TRBV20-1, the J call TRBJ2-4; D remains ambiguous. V lost 5 bases and J lost 9, with 23 bases in between. The CDR3 totals 15 residues. CDR1 is DFQATT, CDR2 SNEGSKA, per germline (reference sequence). CDR3 sequence (DNA): TGCAGTGCTCCATCCTATTCTACTCGGAGTAGCATTCAGTACTTC. It yields the protein CSAPSYSTRSSIQYF.

The J gene is TRBJ2-1, the V gene TRBV24-1; D is unresolved. V dropped 6 bases and J dropped 4 bases, with 9 bases sitting between them. Germline V gene data show CDR1 as KGHDR and CDR2 as SFDVKD. This CDR3 comprises 13 residues. CDR3 sequence (DNA): TGTGCCACCAGTCAACAGCTTTACAATGAGCAGTTCTTC. Its translation: CATSQQLYNEQFF.

The sample holds a few counts of this clonotype. In DNA, the CDR3 is TGTGCCAGCAGACGATCAGTAGCGGGAGGCAGTCTCTATGAGCAGTTCTTC. It translates to CASRRSVAGGSLYEQFF. The chain couples TRBV12-3 or TRBV12-4 to TRBJ2-1; TRBD2 matches at 10 bases. The CDR3 extends over 17 amino acids. The junction had 16 bases not matched to a gene; V was cut back by 6 bases and J by 8 bases.

This chain uses TRBV4-1 with TRBJ1-1; possible D gene TRBD1, 5 bases. The V end was cut by 1 base, the J end by 7 bases, with 13 bases between. This CDR3 spans 14 amino acids. Germline assignment: CDR1 MGHRA and CDR2 YSYEKL. CDR3 in DNA: TGCGCCAGCAGCCAAGTGGGGCTAGGGGTTGAAGCTTTCTTT. Amino acid sequence: CASSQVGLGVEAFF.

This clonotype occurred many times. The chain couples TRBV24-1 to TRBJ2-1, with D perhaps matching TRBD1 or TRBD2 (6 bases each). The length of the CDR3 is 18 residues. The germline gives CDR1 KGHDR, CDR2 SFDVKD. Trimming took 1 base from V and 5 from J, leaving 20 bases between them. This CDR3 is CATSDFGGREGRNNEQFF. CDR3 bases: TGTGCCACCAGTGATTTTGGGGGGCGGGAAGGACGTAACAATGAGCAGTTCTTC.

This clonotype showed up just a few times. The V gene is TRBV20-1, the J gene TRBJ1-5; D gene unclear. The germline gives CDR1 DFQATT, CDR2 SNEGSKA (reference sequence). This CDR3 contains 14 residues. The V gene lost 3 bases and the J gene lost 1 base, with 10 bases spanning the gap. The CDR3 sequence: CSASPASSNQPQHF. Here the CDR3 DNA reads TGCAGTGCTAGCCCCGCGTCGAGCAATCAGCCCCAGCATTTT.

V and J are TRBV6-1 and TRBJ2-7; D is possibly TRBD1 (9 bases). Deletions cut 7 bases from V and 3 bases from J, with 16 bases between. This CDR3 comprises 14 residues. Germline CDR1 and CDR2: MNHNS and SASEGT. As DNA, the CDR3 is TGTGCCAGCACGGGAGGGACAGGGTTCTACGAGCAGTACTTC. This translates into CASTGGTGFYEQYF.

This clonotype came up a few times. The rearrangement links TRBV30 to TRBJ1-1; 7 nucleotides match TRBD1. The ends lost 7 bases at V and 0 bases at J; junction bases unmatched: 5. The CDR3 is 13 amino acids. CDR1 is GTSNPN and CDR2 is SVGIG in the germline V gene (reference sequence). CDR3 sequence: CASDRAMNTEAFF. The CDR3 nucleotides are TGTGCCTCAGACAGGGCTATGAACACTGAAGCTTTCTTT.

The sample holds a few counts of this clonotype. The rearrangement links TRBV6-5 to TRBJ1-4; D remains ambiguous. The V and J ends lost 2 bases and 4 bases respectively, with 11 bases between them. This CDR3 is 15 amino acids long. CDR1 and CDR2 (germline): MNHEY, SVGAGI. The CDR3 DNA follows: TGTGCCAGCAGTTACGAGGCGAACGTTAATGAAAAACTGTTTTTT. It specifies CASSYEANVNEKLFF.

This chain connects TRBV25-1 to TRBJ1-4; D is unresolved. Deletions cut 5 bases from V and 6 bases from J, with 16 bases between. Germline V gene data show CDR1 as MGHDK and CDR2 as SYGVNS. The CDR3 is 15 amino acids. CDR3 in amino acids: CASSPLSRVDEKLFF. In nucleotides, the CDR3 is TGTGCCAGCAGTCCTCTTTCGAGGGTGGATGAAAAACTGTTTTTT.

This clonotype was counted a few times. The chain links TRBV6-6 to TRBJ2-1; 8 nucleotides line up with TRBD2. The CDR3 is 16 amino acids. J was trimmed by 1 base and V by 7 bases; bases with no gene match: 9. CDR1 and CDR2 (germline): MNHNY, SVGAGI (reference sequence). DNA for the CDR3: TGTGCCAGCATACTGGGCGGGGGGCCGTCCTACAATGAGCAGTTCTTC. Its protein is CASILGGGPSYNEQFF.

The chain carries TRBV5-6 and TRBJ2-5; 7 nucleotides match TRBD2. V lost 2 bases to trimming and J lost 5 bases; unmatched junction nucleotides: 6. The CDR3 totals 14 residues. Germline CDR1 SGHDT, CDR2 YYEEEE. CDR3 nucleotides: TGTGCCAGCAGCTTCACTAGCGCCGGGGAGACCCAGTACTTC. Translated, it gives CASSFTSAGETQYF.

The gene calls are TRBV12-3 or TRBV12-4 and TRBJ2-7, with D possibly being TRBD1 (6 bases). With 5 bases removed from V and 4 bases from J, the gap between germline ends came to 15 bases. The CDR3 totals 14 residues. In DNA form, the CDR3 reads TGTGCCAGCAGTGTACCGGACAGAGGGTACGAGCAGTACTTC. Translation gives CASSVPDRGYEQYF.

The rearrangement links TRBV5-1 to TRBJ2-1; no clear D gene. The V gene lost 4 bases and the J gene lost 6 bases, with 14 bases spanning the gap. The germline gives CDR1 SGHRS, CDR2 YFSETQ. This CDR3 has 14 residues. The CDR3, as DNA: TGCGCCAGCAGCCCGAGTGTGGCTCCCAATGAGCAGTTCTTC. Translation: CASSPSVAPNEQFF.